This TCR beta chain came from a study of PD-1 blockade in classical Hodgkin lymphoma. Study-wide points: Complete responders' diversity at baseline resembled that of newly diagnosed patients. Significant TCR diversity gains by C4D1 occurred in CD4+ but not CD8+ cells. As was reported, newly diagnosed patients showed lower baseline TCR diversity than healthy donors did. Individuals initiating nivolumab under 1 year after ASCT were excluded.

This clone counts as medium-sized. Its antigen is still unknown. This table comes from immunoSEQ multiplex PCR, and its TCRdb copy is limited to in-frame clones, with some not included. Among about 41,000 clones, 55% to 70% were seen once, and the ten largest hold approximately 2.6%. Documented time point: cycle 4 day 1 (C4D1), after more than five weeks of nivolumab. All patients relapsed after autologous stem cell transplantation, and brentuximab vedotin exposure varied. Per germline, CDR1 MNHNS and CDR2 SASEGT. The ends were cut back, 4 bases at V and 0 bases at J, with 15 bases in the middle. CDR3 length: 16 residues.

This TCR came from a human donor with classical Hodgkin lymphoma. The rearrangement links TRBV6-1 to TRBJ1-2; D is unresolved. This specimen consisted of peripheral blood mononuclear cells (PBMCs), obtained before the fourth cycle of nivolumab. The CDR3 sequence is CASSGLLALSNYGYTF. CDR3 sequence (DNA): TGTGCCAGCAGTGGGCTACTTGCCCTATCTAACTATGGCTACACCTTC.